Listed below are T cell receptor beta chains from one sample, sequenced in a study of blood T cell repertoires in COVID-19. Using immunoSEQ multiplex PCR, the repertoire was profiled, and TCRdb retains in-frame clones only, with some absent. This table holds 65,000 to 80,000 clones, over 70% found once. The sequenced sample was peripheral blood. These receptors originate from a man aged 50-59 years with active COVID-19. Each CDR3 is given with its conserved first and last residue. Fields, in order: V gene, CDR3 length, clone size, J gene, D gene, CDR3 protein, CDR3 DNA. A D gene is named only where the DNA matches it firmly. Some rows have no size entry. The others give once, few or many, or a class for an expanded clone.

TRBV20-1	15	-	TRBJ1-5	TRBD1	CSACETDRVYGPQHF	TGCAGTGCTTGTGAAACGGACAGGGTTTACGGGCCCCAGCATTTT
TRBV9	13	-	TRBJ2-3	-	CASSPSGTDTQYF	TGTGCCAGCAGCCCCTCAGGCACAGATACGCAGTATTTT
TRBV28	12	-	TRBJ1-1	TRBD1	CASSLRGPEAFF	TGTGCCAGCAGTTTAAGGGGGCCTGAAGCTTTCTTT
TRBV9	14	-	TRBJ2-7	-	CASSVVGHSYEQYF	TGTGCCAGCAGCGTCGTGGGACACTCCTACGAGCAGTACTTC
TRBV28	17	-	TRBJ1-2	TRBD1	CASSLPLLGQGAPGYTF	TGTGCCAGCAGTTTACCCCTCCTTGGACAGGGGGCGCCGGGCTACACCTTC
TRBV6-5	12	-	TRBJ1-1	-	CASSFAVGEAFF	TGTGCCAGCAGTTTCGCGGTGGGTGAAGCTTTCTTT
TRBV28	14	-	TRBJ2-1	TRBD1	CAASRQGARSEQFF	TGTGCCGCCAGTAGACAGGGGGCTAGGAGTGAGCAGTTCTTC
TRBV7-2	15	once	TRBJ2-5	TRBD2	CASSSSGGVQETQYF	TGTGCCAGCAGCTCTAGCGGGGGGGTCCAAGAGACCCAGTACTTC
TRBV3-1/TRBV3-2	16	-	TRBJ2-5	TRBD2	CASSQDHGGGDGTQYF	TGTGCCAGCAGCCAAGATCACGGCGGGGGAGACGGGACCCAGTACTTC
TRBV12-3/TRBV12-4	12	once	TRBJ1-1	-	CATLRDGAEAFF	TGTGCCACCCTGAGGGATGGGGCTGAAGCTTTCTTT
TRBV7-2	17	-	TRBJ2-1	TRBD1	CASRSLPGTGNYNEQFF	TGTGCCAGCAGGTCCCTACCCGGGACAGGGAACTACAATGAGCAGTTCTTC
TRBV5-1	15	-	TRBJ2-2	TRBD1	CASRQGAVNTGELFF	TGCGCCAGCAGACAGGGGGCAGTTAACACCGGGGAGCTGTTTTTT
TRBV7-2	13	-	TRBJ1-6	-	CASLTGDNSPLHF	TGTGCCAGCTTAACAGGAGATAATTCACCCCTCCACTTT
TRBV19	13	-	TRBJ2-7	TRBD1	CATLNRGNYEQYF	TGTGCCACTCTAAACAGGGGGAACTACGAGCAGTACTTC
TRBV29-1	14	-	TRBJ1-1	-	CSVAQGMGNTEAFF	TGCAGCGTTGCTCAGGGTATGGGGAACACTGAAGCTTTCTTT
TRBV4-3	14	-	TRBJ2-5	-	CASSQGGGRETQYF	TGCGCCAGCAGCCAAGGTGGAGGGAGGGAGACCCAGTACTTC
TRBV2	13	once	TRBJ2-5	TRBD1	CARRGQGQETQYF	TGTGCCAGGCGGGGACAGGGGCAAGAGACCCAGTACTTC
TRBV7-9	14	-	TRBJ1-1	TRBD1	CASSAGDREFEAFF	TGTGCCAGCAGCGCGGGGGACAGGGAATTCGAAGCTTTCTTT
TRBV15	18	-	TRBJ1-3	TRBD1	CATSRDPGTGGVGNTIYF	TGTGCCACCAGCAGAGATCCAGGGACAGGGGGCGTTGGAAACACCATATATTTT
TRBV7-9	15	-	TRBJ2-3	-	CASSLSRRSTDTQYF	TGTGCCAGCAGCTTATCGCGGAGATCGACAGATACGCAGTATTTT
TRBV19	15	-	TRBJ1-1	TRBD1	CASGRYGQGNTEAFF	TGTGCCAGTGGTAGGTATGGACAGGGCAACACTGAAGCTTTCTTT
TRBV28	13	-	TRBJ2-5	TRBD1	CASVRGRRETQYF	TGTGCCAGCGTTAGGGGGCGCCGGGAGACCCAGTACTTC
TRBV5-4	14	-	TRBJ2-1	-	CASSSSPDYNEQFF	TGTGCCAGCAGCTCGTCGCCAGATTACAATGAGCAGTTCTTC
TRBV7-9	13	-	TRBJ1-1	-	CASSSTLNTEAFF	TGTGCCAGCAGCTCAACTTTGAACACTGAAGCTTTCTTT
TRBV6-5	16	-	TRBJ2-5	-	CASSYPYPGIGETQYF	TGTGCCAGCAGTTACCCTTACCCAGGGATTGGGGAGACCCAGTACTTC
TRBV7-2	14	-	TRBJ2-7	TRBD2	CASSLTGGSYEQYF	TGTGCCAGCAGCTTAACGGGCGGGAGTTACGAGCAGTACTTC
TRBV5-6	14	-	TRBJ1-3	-	CASSRRGPGNTIYF	TGTGCCAGCAGCCGGAGAGGGCCTGGAAACACCATATATTTT
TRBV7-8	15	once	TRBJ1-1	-	CASRETNRVKTEAFF	TGTGCCAGCAGAGAAACGAACAGGGTAAAAACTGAAGCTTTCTTT
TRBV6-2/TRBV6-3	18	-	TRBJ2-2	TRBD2	CASSPGLARTRNTGELFF	TGTGCCAGCAGTCCGGGACTAGCGAGAACTAGGAATACCGGGGAGCTGTTTTTT
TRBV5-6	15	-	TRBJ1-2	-	CASSLWTDPDYGYTF	TGTGCCAGCAGCCTCTGGACAGACCCGGACTATGGCTACACCTTC
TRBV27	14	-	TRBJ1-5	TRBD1	CASSPQGINQPQHF	TGTGCCAGCAGCCCACAGGGGATCAATCAGCCCCAGCATTTT
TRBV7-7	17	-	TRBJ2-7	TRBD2	CASSLAGGGLSSYEQYF	TGTGCTAGCAGCTTAGCGGGGGGAGGCCTGAGCTCCTACGAGCAGTACTTC
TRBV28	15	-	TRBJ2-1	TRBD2	CASSISLAGYNEQFF	TGTGCCAGCAGTATATCTCTAGCGGGATACAATGAGCAGTTCTTC
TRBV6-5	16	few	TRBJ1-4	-	CASSYLTGTRNEKLFF	TGTGCCAGCAGTTACCTTACCGGGACAAGGAATGAAAAACTGTTTTTT
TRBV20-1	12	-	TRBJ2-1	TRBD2	CSASTGRVEQFF	TGCAGTGCTAGTACGGGGAGGGTTGAGCAGTTCTTC
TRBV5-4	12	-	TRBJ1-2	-	CASSSDMYGYTF	TGTGCCAGCAGCTCGGACATGTATGGCTACACCTTC
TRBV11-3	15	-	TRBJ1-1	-	CASSLGGVMNTEAFF	TGTGCCAGCAGCTTAGGCGGGGTTATGAACACTGAAGCTTTCTTT
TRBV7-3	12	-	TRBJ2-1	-	CASSWGTGFQFF	TGTGCCAGCAGCTGGGGTACAGGGTTCCAGTTCTTC
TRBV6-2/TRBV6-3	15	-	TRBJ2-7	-	CASSYSTSPPYEQYF	TGTGCCAGCAGTTACTCGACATCCCCCCCCTACGAGCAGTACTTC
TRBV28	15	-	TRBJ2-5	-	CASSAHGQSGETQYF	TGTGCCAGCAGTGCCCACGGACAGTCGGGGGAGACCCAGTACTTC